This is a list of T cell receptor beta chains from one sample in a study of cytomegalovirus exposure and HLA in healthy donors. TCRdb keeps only in-frame clones here, not all; method: immunoSEQ multiplex PCR. The sample lists roughly 170,000 clones, roughly 80% occurring once. Input material: PBMCs. The receptor source for this set is a woman in her fifties or sixties in good health and CMV-seropositive. Each CDR3 is given with its conserved first and last residue. D genes are given only for firm matches. Size values are once, few and many counts, or a class for expanded clones, and some rows have none.

clone size: .; D gene: .; J gene: TRBJ1-1; V gene: TRBV6-5; CDR3 DNA: TGTGCCAGCATTACAGCGGGGGGGGGAAGGACTGAAGCTTTCTTT; CDR3 protein: CASITAGGGRTEAFF
clone size: .; D gene: .; J gene: TRBJ1-3; V gene: TRBV30; CDR3 DNA: TGTGCCTGGAGTCCCAACAGGTGGGGATCCGTCTCTGGAAACACCATATATTTT; CDR3 protein: CAWSPNRWGSVSGNTIYF
clone size: .; D gene: TRBD1; J gene: TRBJ2-7; V gene: TRBV5-1; CDR3 DNA: TGCGCCAGCAGCTTGGGACAGGGGCCGTCCTACGAGCAGTACTTC; CDR3 protein: CASSLGQGPSYEQYF
clone size: .; D gene: TRBD1; J gene: TRBJ1-1; V gene: TRBV30; CDR3 DNA: TGTGCTGGGAAACCCCGCCCAGGTACGGAGGGGGCGCGGACAAAGGACACTGAAGCTTTCTTT; CDR3 protein: CAGKPRPGTEGARTKDTEAFF
clone size: few; D gene: TRBD1; J gene: TRBJ1-2; V gene: TRBV5-1; CDR3 DNA: TGCGCCAGCGACTCTGGGGACAGCAATACCTATGGCTACACCTTC; CDR3 protein: CASDSGDSNTYGYTF
clone size: .; D gene: .; J gene: TRBJ1-1; V gene: TRBV2; CDR3 DNA: TGTGCCAGCAGGGAAGAAATCGGGACTGAAGCTTTCTTT; CDR3 protein: CASREEIGTEAFF
clone size: .; D gene: .; J gene: TRBJ2-7; V gene: TRBV25-1; CDR3 DNA: TGTGCCAGCAGTGAATATAAGTTGCAGTCCTACGAGCAGTACTTC; CDR3 protein: CASSEYKLQSYEQYF
clone size: .; D gene: TRBD1; J gene: TRBJ2-5; V gene: TRBV6-1; CDR3 DNA: TGTGCCAGCAGTGAAGGGGGATTAGGGGGCTTTTGGACAGAGACCCAGTACTTC; CDR3 protein: CASSEGGLGGFWTETQYF
clone size: .; D gene: .; J gene: TRBJ1-1; V gene: TRBV7-3; CDR3 DNA: TGTGCCAGCAGCTTACCCTCGAACAGGCCTGAAGCTTTCTTT; CDR3 protein: CASSLPSNRPEAFF
clone size: .; D gene: TRBD2; J gene: TRBJ2-7; V gene: TRBV27; CDR3 DNA: TGTGCCAGCAGTTTAAGAGCGGGGAGGTACGAGCAGTACTTC; CDR3 protein: CASSLRAGRYEQYF
clone size: .; D gene: .; J gene: TRBJ2-5; V gene: TRBV4-2; CDR3 DNA: TGTGCCAGCAGCCAAGATAAAGGAGCGGACCAAGAGACCCAGTACTTC; CDR3 protein: CASSQDKGADQETQYF
clone size: .; D gene: .; J gene: TRBJ2-2; V gene: TRBV15; CDR3 DNA: TGTGCCACCCATCCTACTGAGAACACCGGGGAGCTGTTTTTT; CDR3 protein: CATHPTENTGELFF
clone size: .; D gene: .; J gene: TRBJ2-3; V gene: TRBV5-1; CDR3 DNA: TGCGCCAGCAGCTTGGGAGGAAGGTCAGATACGCAGTATTTT; CDR3 protein: CASSLGGRSDTQYF
clone size: .; D gene: .; J gene: TRBJ2-3; V gene: TRBV7-9; CDR3 DNA: TGTGCCAGCAGCCCAGGGGAGGGGGGCAGCACAGATACGCAGTATTTT; CDR3 protein: CASSPGEGGSTDTQYF
clone size: .; D gene: .; J gene: TRBJ1-5; V gene: TRBV2; CDR3 DNA: TGTGCCAGCAGGATAAACGACCGGGTGTATGGTCAGCCCCAGCATTTT; CDR3 protein: CASRINDRVYGQPQHF
clone size: .; D gene: TRBD1; J gene: TRBJ2-2; V gene: TRBV5-1; CDR3 DNA: TGCGCCAGCAGCTTCCTAACAGGGGGCAGTGGCGGGGAGCTGTTTTTT; CDR3 protein: CASSFLTGGSGGELFF
clone size: .; D gene: .; J gene: TRBJ2-2; V gene: TRBV11-1; CDR3 DNA: TGTGCCAGCAGCTTAATAAGGGGAACCGGGGAGCTGTTTTTT; CDR3 protein: CASSLIRGTGELFF
clone size: .; D gene: .; J gene: TRBJ1-2; V gene: TRBV12-5; CDR3 DNA: TGTGCTAGTGCCCTCCAAAGCGGCTATGGCTACACCTTC; CDR3 protein: CASALQSGYGYTF
clone size: .; D gene: TRBD2; J gene: TRBJ2-3; V gene: TRBV5-6; CDR3 DNA: TGTGCCAGCAGCTTGGCTCGGGGGGGGGTTACAGATACGCAGTATTTT; CDR3 protein: CASSLARGGVTDTQYF
clone size: .; D gene: TRBD1; J gene: TRBJ1-1; V gene: TRBV6-5; CDR3 DNA: TGTGCCAGCAGTGGGAGGGGAGGGACAGGGCATGCTTTCTTT; CDR3 protein: CASSGRGGTGHAFF
clone size: .; D gene: TRBD1; J gene: TRBJ1-3; V gene: TRBV6-5; CDR3 DNA: TGTGCCAGCAGCCCAGGGGGCAATACTGGAAACACCATATATTTT; CDR3 protein: CASSPGGNTGNTIYF
clone size: few; D gene: .; J gene: TRBJ1-2; V gene: TRBV7-9; CDR3 DNA: TGTGCCAGCAGCTTAGTCGCGGGCTTCGGCTACACCTTC; CDR3 protein: CASSLVAGFGYTF
clone size: .; D gene: .; J gene: TRBJ1-3; V gene: TRBV5-1; CDR3 DNA: TGCGCCAGCAGCTTAGGACAGTCGAGCTCTGGAAACACCATATATTTT; CDR3 protein: CASSLGQSSSGNTIYF
clone size: few; D gene: TRBD1; J gene: TRBJ1-2; V gene: TRBV6-5; CDR3 DNA: TGTGCCAGCAGTTATAGGGGGCAGGGGAACTATGGCTACACCTTC; CDR3 protein: CASSYRGQGNYGYTF
clone size: .; D gene: .; J gene: TRBJ1-3; V gene: TRBV6-7; CDR3 DNA: TGTGCCAGCAGTTACTCGAAGGCGAGGGCTGGAAACACCATATATTTT; CDR3 protein: CASSYSKARAGNTIYF
clone size: .; D gene: .; J gene: TRBJ1-2; V gene: TRBV2; CDR3 DNA: TGTGCCAGCAGGGCCGGGGGGTTGGGTGGCTACACCTTC; CDR3 protein: CASRAGGLGGYTF
clone size: .; D gene: .; J gene: TRBJ2-7; V gene: TRBV9; CDR3 DNA: TGTGCCAGCAGCGTAGCAGCAGGTCACGAGCAGTACTTC; CDR3 protein: CASSVAAGHEQYF
clone size: few; D gene: .; J gene: TRBJ2-7; V gene: TRBV7-9; CDR3 DNA: TGTGCCAGCAGCTTAGAAGGGGCCTACGAGCAGTACTTC; CDR3 protein: CASSLEGAYEQYF
clone size: .; D gene: TRBD2; J gene: TRBJ2-2; V gene: TRBV7-9; CDR3 DNA: TGTGCCAGCAGCGCCTTGCTTCTAGCGGGGGCCCCTAACACCGGGGAGCTGTTTTTT; CDR3 protein: CASSALLLAGAPNTGELFF
clone size: .; D gene: .; J gene: TRBJ2-7; V gene: TRBV30; CDR3 DNA: TGTGCCTGGAGTGTAGGGGCAGGGCGCTACGAGCAGTACTTC; CDR3 protein: CAWSVGAGRYEQYF
clone size: .; D gene: .; J gene: TRBJ2-3; V gene: TRBV6-5; CDR3 DNA: TGTGCCAGCAGTGGGGCGGGGCAAAGCACAGATACGCAGTATTTT; CDR3 protein: CASSGAGQSTDTQYF
clone size: .; D gene: TRBD1; J gene: TRBJ2-2; V gene: TRBV6-4; CDR3 DNA: TGTGCCAGCAAGGGACAGGGGGCTGGCGGGGAGCTGTTTTTT; CDR3 protein: CASKGQGAGGELFF
clone size: .; D gene: TRBD1; J gene: TRBJ2-3; V gene: TRBV2; CDR3 DNA: TGTGCCAGCTTCCACAGGGGGCGCAGCACAGATACGCAGTATTTT; CDR3 protein: CASFHRGRSTDTQYF
clone size: .; D gene: .; J gene: TRBJ1-1; V gene: TRBV5-8; CDR3 DNA: TGTGCCAGCAGCTTGGTTGACAGGTTCGTCACTGAAGCTTTCTTT; CDR3 protein: CASSLVDRFVTEAFF
clone size: .; D gene: .; J gene: TRBJ2-7; V gene: TRBV19; CDR3 DNA: TGTGCCAGTAGTATAAGGGGACTCGGCGACGAGCAGTACTTC; CDR3 protein: CASSIRGLGDEQYF
clone size: .; D gene: TRBD1; J gene: TRBJ1-1; V gene: TRBV11-2; CDR3 DNA: TGTGCCAGCAGCAAACCCAGGGGGAGTCGCACTGAAGCTTTCTTT; CDR3 protein: CASSKPRGSRTEAFF
clone size: few; D gene: .; J gene: TRBJ2-2; V gene: TRBV9; CDR3 DNA: TGTGCCAGCAGCGTCGGCGGGGACACCGGGGAGCTGTTTTTT; CDR3 protein: CASSVGGDTGELFF
clone size: .; D gene: TRBD1; J gene: TRBJ2-2; V gene: TRBV12-5; CDR3 DNA: TGTGCTAGTGGTTTGCCTTTCGGGACAGAAGGAGCCACCGGGGAGCTGTTTTTT; CDR3 protein: CASGLPFGTEGATGELFF
clone size: .; D gene: .; J gene: TRBJ2-7; V gene: TRBV5-4; CDR3 DNA: TGTGCCAGCAGCTTGGGTAGTCGCGAGCAGTACTTC; CDR3 protein: CASSLGSREQYF
clone size: .; D gene: .; J gene: TRBJ1-3; V gene: TRBV9; CDR3 DNA: TGTGCCAGCAGCCCAATGGCAGGGAACTTCGCTGGAAACACCATATATTTT; CDR3 protein: CASSPMAGNFAGNTIYF
clone size: .; D gene: .; J gene: TRBJ1-4; V gene: TRBV5-1; CDR3 DNA: TGCGCCAGCAGCTTTACAGGGCCGGTTAAGGAAAAACTGTTTTTT; CDR3 protein: CASSFTGPVKEKLFF
clone size: few; D gene: TRBD1; J gene: TRBJ2-7; V gene: TRBV7-9; CDR3 DNA: TGTGCCAGCAGCTTAGCGGCCTTGGACAGGGGGGCCTACGAGCAGTACTTC; CDR3 protein: CASSLAALDRGAYEQYF
clone size: .; D gene: TRBD1; J gene: TRBJ1-4; V gene: TRBV6-1; CDR3 DNA: TGTGCCAGCATTAACACAGGGGGCCTTGAAAAACTGTTTTTT; CDR3 protein: CASINTGGLEKLFF
clone size: .; D gene: .; J gene: TRBJ2-3; V gene: TRBV2; CDR3 DNA: TGTGCCAGCAGTGGAGGGGGTAGGAATACGCAGTATTTT; CDR3 protein: CASSGGGRNTQYF
clone size: .; D gene: .; J gene: TRBJ2-6; V gene: TRBV18; CDR3 DNA: TGTGCCAGCTCACCACCGGAGGGGGCGACTGGGGCCAACGTCCTGACTTTC; CDR3 protein: CASSPPEGATGANVLTF
clone size: once; D gene: .; J gene: TRBJ2-1; V gene: TRBV7-3; CDR3 DNA: TGTGCCAGCAGCTTAAAAGGGTCTGGCAGGGGCTCCTACAATGAGCAGTTCTTC; CDR3 protein: CASSLKGSGRGSYNEQFF
clone size: .; D gene: .; J gene: TRBJ1-2; V gene: TRBV29-1; CDR3 DNA: TGCAGCGTCCTGACAGCATATGGCTACACCTTC; CDR3 protein: CSVLTAYGYTF
clone size: .; D gene: TRBD1; J gene: TRBJ1-1; V gene: TRBV29-1; CDR3 DNA: TGCAGCGTTTGGGATCGGAGACAGGGGAGAATGAACACTGAAGCTTTCTTT; CDR3 protein: CSVWDRRQGRMNTEAFF
clone size: few; D gene: .; J gene: TRBJ2-7; V gene: TRBV6-5; CDR3 DNA: TGTGCCAGCAGTTACGGCGTCGGGTACGAGCAGTACTTC; CDR3 protein: CASSYGVGYEQYF
clone size: .; D gene: .; J gene: TRBJ2-1; V gene: TRBV9; CDR3 DNA: TGTGCCAGCAGCGTTCAGGGGAGGGCTTACAATGAGCAGTTCTTC; CDR3 protein: CASSVQGRAYNEQFF
clone size: once; D gene: TRBD1; J gene: TRBJ2-3; V gene: TRBV18; CDR3 DNA: TGTGCCAGCTCACCCGGACAGGGGGCAAGGGATACGCAGTATTTT; CDR3 protein: CASSPGQGARDTQYF
clone size: .; D gene: TRBD2; J gene: TRBJ2-5; V gene: TRBV9; CDR3 DNA: TGTGCCAGCAGCGTAGGACTAGCGGGCAGACAAGAGACCCAGTACTTC; CDR3 protein: CASSVGLAGRQETQYF
clone size: once; D gene: TRBD2; J gene: TRBJ2-7; V gene: TRBV5-1; CDR3 DNA: TGCGCCAGCAGCTCACAGACTAGCGGGGGCGGCGAGCAGTACTTC; CDR3 protein: CASSSQTSGGGEQYF
clone size: .; D gene: .; J gene: TRBJ1-1; V gene: TRBV9; CDR3 DNA: TGTGCCAGCAGTCCCTCGTGGAGGGCTGAAGCTTTCTTT; CDR3 protein: CASSPSWRAEAFF
clone size: few; D gene: .; J gene: TRBJ1-2; V gene: TRBV11-3; CDR3 DNA: TGTGCCAGCAGCTTAGGAAGGGCTGGAGGATATGGCTACACCTTC; CDR3 protein: CASSLGRAGGYGYTF
clone size: .; D gene: TRBD1; J gene: TRBJ2-5; V gene: TRBV23-1; CDR3 DNA: TGCGCCAGCCCCCACTCGGGAGACAGGGGGCCCGTAAAAGAGACCCAGTACTTC; CDR3 protein: CASPHSGDRGPVKETQYF
clone size: .; D gene: TRBD1; J gene: TRBJ1-6; V gene: TRBV18; CDR3 DNA: TGTGCCAGCTCACCATTGGGCGGTCAGGGGGTATCCTATAATTCACCCCTCCACTTT; CDR3 protein: CASSPLGGQGVSYNSPLHF
clone size: .; D gene: TRBD1; J gene: TRBJ2-2; V gene: TRBV6-4; CDR3 DNA: TGTGCCAGCAGTGAGAGACAGGGACTGTTTTTT; CDR3 protein: CASSERQGLFF
clone size: .; D gene: .; J gene: TRBJ2-7; V gene: TRBV27; CDR3 DNA: TGTGCCAGCAGGTTAGAGACAGACTCCTACGAGCAGTACTTC; CDR3 protein: CASRLETDSYEQYF